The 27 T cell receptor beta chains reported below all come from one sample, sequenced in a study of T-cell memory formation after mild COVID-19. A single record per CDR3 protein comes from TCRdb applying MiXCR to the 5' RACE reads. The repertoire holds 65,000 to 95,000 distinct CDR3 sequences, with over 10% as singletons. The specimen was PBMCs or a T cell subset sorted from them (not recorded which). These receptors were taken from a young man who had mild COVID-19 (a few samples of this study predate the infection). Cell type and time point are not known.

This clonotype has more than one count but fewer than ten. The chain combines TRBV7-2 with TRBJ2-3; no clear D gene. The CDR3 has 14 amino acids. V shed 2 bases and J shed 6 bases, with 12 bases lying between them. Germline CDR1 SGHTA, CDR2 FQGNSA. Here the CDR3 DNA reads TGTGCCAGCAGCTTATTCCTCCCTAGGGATACGCAGTATTTT. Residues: CASSLFLPRDTQYF.

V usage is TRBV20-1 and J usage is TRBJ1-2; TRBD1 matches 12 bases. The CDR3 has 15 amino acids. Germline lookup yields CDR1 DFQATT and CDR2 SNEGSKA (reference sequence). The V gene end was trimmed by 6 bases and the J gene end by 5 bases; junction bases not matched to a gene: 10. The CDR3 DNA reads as TGCAGTGCCAGCCGGGACAGGGGGCAGGGTTATGGCTACACCTTC. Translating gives CSASRDRGQGYGYTF.

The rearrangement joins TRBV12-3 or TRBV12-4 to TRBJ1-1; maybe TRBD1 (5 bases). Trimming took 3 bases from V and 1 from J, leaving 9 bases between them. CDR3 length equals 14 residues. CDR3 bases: TGTGCCAGCAGTTTTGCAGGGACGAACACTGAAGCTTTCTTT. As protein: CASSFAGTNTEAFF.

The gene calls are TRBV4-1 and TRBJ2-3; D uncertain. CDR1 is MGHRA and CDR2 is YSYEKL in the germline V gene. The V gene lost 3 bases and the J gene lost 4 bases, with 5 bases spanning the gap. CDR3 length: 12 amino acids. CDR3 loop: CASSHISDTQYF. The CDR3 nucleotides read TGCGCCAGCAGCCACATTTCAGATACGCAGTATTTT.

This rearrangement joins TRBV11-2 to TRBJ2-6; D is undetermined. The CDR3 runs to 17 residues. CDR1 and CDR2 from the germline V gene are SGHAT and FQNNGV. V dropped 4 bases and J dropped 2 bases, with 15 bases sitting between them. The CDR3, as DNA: TGTGCCAGCAGCTCTCTTACCTCGATCCCTGGGGCCAACGTCCTGACTTTC. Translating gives CASSSLTSIPGANVLTF.

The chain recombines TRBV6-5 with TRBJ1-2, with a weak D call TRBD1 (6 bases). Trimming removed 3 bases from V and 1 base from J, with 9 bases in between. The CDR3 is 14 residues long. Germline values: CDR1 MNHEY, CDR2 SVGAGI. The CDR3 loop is CASSYQGFNYGYTF. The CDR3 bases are TGTGCCAGCAGTTATCAGGGGTTTAACTATGGCTACACCTTC.

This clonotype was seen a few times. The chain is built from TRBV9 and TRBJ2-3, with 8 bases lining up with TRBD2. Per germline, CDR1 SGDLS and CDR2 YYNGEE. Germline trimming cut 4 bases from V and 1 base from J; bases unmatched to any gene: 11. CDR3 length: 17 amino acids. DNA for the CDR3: TGTGCCAGCAGCTCTCGGGGGGGCCGGGTCGGCACAGATACGCAGTATTTT. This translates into CASSSRGGRVGTDTQYF. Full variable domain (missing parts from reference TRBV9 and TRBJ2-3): DSGVTQTPKHLITATGQRVTLRCSPRSGDLSVYWYQQSLDQGLQFLIQYYNGEERAKGNILERFSAQQFPDLHSELNLSSLELGDSALYFCASSSRGGRVGTDTQYFGPGTRLTVL.

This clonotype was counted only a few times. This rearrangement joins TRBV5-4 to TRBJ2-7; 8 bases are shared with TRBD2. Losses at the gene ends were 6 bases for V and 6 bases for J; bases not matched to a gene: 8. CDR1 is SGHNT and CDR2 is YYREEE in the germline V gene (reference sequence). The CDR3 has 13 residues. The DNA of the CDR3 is TGTGCCAGCACCCGAGCGGGGGCCCCCGAGCAGTACGTC. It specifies CASTRAGAPEQYV.

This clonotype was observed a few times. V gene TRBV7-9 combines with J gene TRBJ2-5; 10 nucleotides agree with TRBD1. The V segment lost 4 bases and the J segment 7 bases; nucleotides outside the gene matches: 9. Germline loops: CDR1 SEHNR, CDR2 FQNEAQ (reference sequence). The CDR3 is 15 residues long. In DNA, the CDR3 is TGTGCCAGCAGCTCCGGGACAGGGGCTAGGGGGACCCAGTACTTC. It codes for CASSSGTGARGTQYF.

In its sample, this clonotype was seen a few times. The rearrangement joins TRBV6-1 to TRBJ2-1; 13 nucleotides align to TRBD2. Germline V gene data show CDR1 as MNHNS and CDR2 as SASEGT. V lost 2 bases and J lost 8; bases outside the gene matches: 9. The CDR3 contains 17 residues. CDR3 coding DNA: TGTGCCAGCAGTGAACTGGCGGGACTAGCGGGGAGGGATGAGCAGTTCTTC. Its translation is CASSELAGLAGRDEQFF.

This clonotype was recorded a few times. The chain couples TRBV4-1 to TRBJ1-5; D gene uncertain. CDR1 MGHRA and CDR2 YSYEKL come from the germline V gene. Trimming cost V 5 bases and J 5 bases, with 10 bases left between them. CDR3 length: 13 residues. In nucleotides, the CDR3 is TGCGCCAGCAGCAGGGTCGGGGATCAGCCCCAGCATTTT. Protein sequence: CASSRVGDQPQHF.

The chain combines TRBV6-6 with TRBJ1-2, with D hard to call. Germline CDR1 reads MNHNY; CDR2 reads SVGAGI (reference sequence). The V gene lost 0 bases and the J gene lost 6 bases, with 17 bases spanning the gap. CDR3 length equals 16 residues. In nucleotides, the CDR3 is TGTGCCAGCAGTTACTCGATTGCAGGAACGGTCGATGGCTACACCTTC. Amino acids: CASSYSIAGTVDGYTF.

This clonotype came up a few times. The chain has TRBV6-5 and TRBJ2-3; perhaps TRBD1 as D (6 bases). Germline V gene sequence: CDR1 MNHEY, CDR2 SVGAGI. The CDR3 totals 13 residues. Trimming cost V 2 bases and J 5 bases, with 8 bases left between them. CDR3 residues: CASSYNRVDTQYF. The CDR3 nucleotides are TGTGCCAGCAGTTACAACAGGGTAGATACGCAGTATTTT.

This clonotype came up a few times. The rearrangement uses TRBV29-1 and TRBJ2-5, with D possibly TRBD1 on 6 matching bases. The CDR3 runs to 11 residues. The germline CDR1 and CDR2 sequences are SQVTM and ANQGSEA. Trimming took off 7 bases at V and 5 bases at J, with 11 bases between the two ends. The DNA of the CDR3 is TGCAGCGGTCAGGGGTGGGAGACCCAGTACTTC. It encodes CSGQGWETQYF.

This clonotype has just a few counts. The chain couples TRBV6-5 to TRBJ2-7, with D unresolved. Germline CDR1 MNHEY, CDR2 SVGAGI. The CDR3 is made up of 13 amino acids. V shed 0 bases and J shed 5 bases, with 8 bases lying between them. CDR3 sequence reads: CASSYSFTNEQYF. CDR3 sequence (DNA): TGTGCCAGCAGTTACTCGTTCACGAACGAGCAGTACTTC.

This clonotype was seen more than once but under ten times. DNA for the CDR3: TGTGCCAGCACATCCGCGACAGGGGCCCGAAGAAATGAGCAGTTCTTC. Encoded protein: CASTSATGARRNEQFF. V and J are TRBV19 and TRBJ2-1, with 8 bases fitting TRBD1. This CDR3 is 16 amino acids long. Germline values: CDR1 LNHDA, CDR2 SQIVND (reference sequence). Germline trimming cut 9 bases from V and 7 bases from J; bases unmatched to any gene: 17.

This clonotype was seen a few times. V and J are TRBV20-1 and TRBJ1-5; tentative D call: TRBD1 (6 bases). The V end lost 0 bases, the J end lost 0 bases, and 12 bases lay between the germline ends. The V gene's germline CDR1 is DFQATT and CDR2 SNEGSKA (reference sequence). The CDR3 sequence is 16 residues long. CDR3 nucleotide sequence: TGCAGTGCTAGAGATCTACAGGGAGGTAGCAATCAGCCCCAGCATTTT. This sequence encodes CSARDLQGGSNQPQHF.

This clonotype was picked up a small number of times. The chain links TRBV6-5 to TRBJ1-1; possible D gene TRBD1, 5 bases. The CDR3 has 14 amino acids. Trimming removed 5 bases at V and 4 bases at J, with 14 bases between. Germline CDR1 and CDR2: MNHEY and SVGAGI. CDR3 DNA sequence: TGTGCCAGCAGTGCGGGACCTGAGGGCACTGAAGCTTTCTTT. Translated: CASSAGPEGTEAFF.

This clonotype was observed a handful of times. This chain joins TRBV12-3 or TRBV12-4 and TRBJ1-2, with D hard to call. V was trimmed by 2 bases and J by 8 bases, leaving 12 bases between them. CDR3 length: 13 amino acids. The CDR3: CASSLLGSMGYTF. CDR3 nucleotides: TGTGCCAGCAGTTTACTGGGTTCAATGGGCTACACCTTC.

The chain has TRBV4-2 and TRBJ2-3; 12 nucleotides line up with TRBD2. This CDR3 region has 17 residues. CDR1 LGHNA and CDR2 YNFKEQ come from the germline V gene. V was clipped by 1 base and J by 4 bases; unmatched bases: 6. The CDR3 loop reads CASSQVPSGGAPDTQYF. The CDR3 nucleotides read TGTGCCAGCAGCCAAGTCCCTAGCGGGGGGGCTCCAGATACGCAGTATTTT.

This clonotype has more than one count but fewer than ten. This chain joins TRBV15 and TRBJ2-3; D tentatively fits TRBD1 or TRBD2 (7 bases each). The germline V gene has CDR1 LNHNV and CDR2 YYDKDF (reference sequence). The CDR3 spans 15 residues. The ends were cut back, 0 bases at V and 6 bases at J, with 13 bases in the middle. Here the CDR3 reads CATSRETGGQDTQYF. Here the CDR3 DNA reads TGTGCCACCAGCAGAGAAACGGGGGGACAGGATACGCAGTATTTT.

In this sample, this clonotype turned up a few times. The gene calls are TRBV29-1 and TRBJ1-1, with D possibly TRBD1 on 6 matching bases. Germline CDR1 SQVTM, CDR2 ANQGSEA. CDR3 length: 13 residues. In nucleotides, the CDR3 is TGCAGTGGTCTGGGGGGCCTGAACACTGAAGCTTTCTTT. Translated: CSGLGGLNTEAFF.

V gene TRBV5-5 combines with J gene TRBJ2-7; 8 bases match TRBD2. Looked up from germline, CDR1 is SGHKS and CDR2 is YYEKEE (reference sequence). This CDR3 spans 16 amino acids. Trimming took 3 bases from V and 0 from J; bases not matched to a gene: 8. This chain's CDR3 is CASSSTSARSSYEQYF. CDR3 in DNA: TGTGCCAGCAGCTCGACTAGCGCAAGGAGCTCCTACGAGCAGTACTTC. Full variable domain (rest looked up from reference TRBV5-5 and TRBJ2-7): DAGVTQSPTHLIKTRGQQVTLRCSPISGHKSVSWYQQVLGQGPQFIFQYYEKEERGRGNFPDRFSARQFPNYSSELNVNALLLGDSALYLCASSSTSARSSYEQYFGPGTRLTVT.

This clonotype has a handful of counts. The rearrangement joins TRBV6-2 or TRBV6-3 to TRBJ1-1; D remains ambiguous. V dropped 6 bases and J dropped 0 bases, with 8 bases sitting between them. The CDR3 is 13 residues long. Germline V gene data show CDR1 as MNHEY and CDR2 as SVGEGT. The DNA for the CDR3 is TGTGCCAGCAGGTTTGACGTGAACACTGAAGCTTTCTTT. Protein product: CASRFDVNTEAFF.

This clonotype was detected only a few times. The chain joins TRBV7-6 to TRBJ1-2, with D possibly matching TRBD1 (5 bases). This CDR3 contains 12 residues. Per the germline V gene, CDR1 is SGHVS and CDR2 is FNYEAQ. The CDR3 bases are TGTGCAATCCTTCGCCAGGGACGCGGCTACACCTTC. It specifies CAILRQGRGYTF. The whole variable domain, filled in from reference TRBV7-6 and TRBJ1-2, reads GAGVSQSPRYKVTKRGQDVALRCDPISGHVSLYWYRQALGQGPEFLTYFNYEAQQDKSGLPNDRFSAERPEGSISTLTIQRTEQRDSAMYRCAILRQGRGYTFGSGTRLTVV.

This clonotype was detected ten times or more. For the CDR3, the DNA is TGTGCCAGCAGCTCAAACCCCTCTGGGGAGACCCAGTACTTC. Its protein product is CASSSNPSGETQYF. This chain joins TRBV7-2 and TRBJ2-5; no firm D call. Looked up from germline, CDR1 is SGHTA and CDR2 is FQGNSA. CDR3 size: 14 residues. Trimming removed 4 bases at V and 5 bases at J, with 14 bases between.

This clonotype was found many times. CDR3 sequence: CASSLDWGPEAFF. Here the CDR3 DNA reads TGTGCCAGCAGCTTAGATTGGGGTCCTGAAGCTTTCTTT. The chain couples TRBV7-9 to TRBJ1-1; D uncertain. Germline CDR1 SEHNR, CDR2 FQNEAQ (reference sequence). Trimming took 1 base from V and 6 from J, leaving 9 bases between them. The CDR3 is made up of 13 amino acids.